This paragraph reports one T cell receptor beta chain. This specimen belongs to a study of cytomegalovirus exposure and HLA in healthy donors. The CDR3 spans 14 residues. V shed 5 bases and J 3 bases; nucleotides not matched to a gene: 6. Germline CDR1 LNHDA, CDR2 SQIVND (reference sequence). In the PCR, 60 Vbeta and 13 Jbeta primers were used. The method was immunoSEQ multiplex PCR; TCRdb's version includes in-frame clones alone and lacks a portion of them. Among roughly 56,000 clones listed, around 87% were seen once. The sample comprised PBMCs. The TCR was taken from a man in his late teens or twenties in good health and CMV-seronegative. The V call is TRBV19, the J call TRBJ1-1; 7 bases match TRBD1. CDR3 in amino acids: CASSAGQRYTEAFF. CDR3 in DNA: TGTGCCAGTAGTGCGGGACAGCGGTACACTGAAGCTTTCTTT.